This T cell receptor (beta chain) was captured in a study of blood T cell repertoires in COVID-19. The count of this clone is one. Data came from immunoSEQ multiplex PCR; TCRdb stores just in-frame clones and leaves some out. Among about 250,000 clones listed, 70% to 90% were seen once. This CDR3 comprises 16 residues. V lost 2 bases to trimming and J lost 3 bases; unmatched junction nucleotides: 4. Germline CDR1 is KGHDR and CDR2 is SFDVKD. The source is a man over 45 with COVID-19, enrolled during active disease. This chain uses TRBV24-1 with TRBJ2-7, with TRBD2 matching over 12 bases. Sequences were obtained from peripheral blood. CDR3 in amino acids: CATSDSRLAGDYEQYF. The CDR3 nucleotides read TGTGCCACCAGTGATTCGAGACTAGCGGGGGACTACGAGCAGTACTTC.